This T cell receptor (beta chain) was sequenced for a study of shared clonotypes between healthy human individuals (dated by TCRdb to about 2020). In the study overall: The cohort included three men and a couple of women between 18 and 49 years of age. Per donor, three plates each were used for CD4 naive and CD4 memory, two for CD8 naive, and one for CD8 memory. Blood TCR repertoires of roughly five healthy adults were deeply sequenced to estimate repertoire size and the extent of clonotype sharing between individuals. To increase sequencing depth and limit assay-specific biases, different laboratories used diverse techniques to prepare libraries and sequence TCR repertoires. Leukapheresis yielded between about 0.9 and 10 billion PBMCs per donor. Study-wide conclusions, independent of this receptor: Rarefaction of sorted-subset datasets indicated incomplete sequencing despite the large sequencing depth. Pairwise subsampling indicated that sequencing depth was expected to affect the degree of clonotype sharing among donors. Sharing across several donors was observed for 5% to 6.5% of naive CD4, under 4% of naive CD8, around 2.5% of memory CD4, and approximately 0.41% of memory CD8 clonotypes. Only blood was sampled, and tissue TCR repertoires likely differ from those in blood. Compared with non-shared clonotypes, the clonotypes found in all four sorted-subset donors had higher generation probabilities. Naive subsets generally had larger estimated clonotype richness than memory subsets did. The small number of donors limited the genetic and exposure-history diversity represented.

Using the deep immunoSEQ assay, multiplex PCR amplified TCR CDR3 regions from genomic DNA. For each cell subset, the extracted genomic DNA was distributed evenly across all wells of several immunoSEQ 96-well plates, and each plate served as one replicate. For sorted subsets, about 210 ng of genomic DNA, equivalent to around 30,000 T cell genomes, went into each replicate PCR. Purified libraries were quantified with a Qubit 3.0 fluorometer, sized on a Bioanalyzer 2100, and re-quantified with the KAPA Library Quantification kit. Every immunoSEQ 96-well plate was sequenced on a separate single-read 150-cycle Illumina NextSeq 550 flow cell. The source study handled its data this way. Because the immunoSEQ output included only junctional sequences and no quality scores, the filtering could not be the same as the filtering used for full-length reads. Sequences were annotated with PyIR, a Python wrapper for IgBLAST v1.9, and V/J genes and CDR3 were assigned using IMGT germline references. Any read was removed if the V/J assignment was weak (E-value above 1e-6), the CDR3 was missing, or the read contained stop codons, out-of-frame junctions, or ambiguous translated residues. V3J clonotypes were defined as sequences sharing the same inferred V gene, J gene, and CDR3 amino acid sequence. Percentage overlap between repertoires was computed as shared unique clonotypes divided by the size of the smaller repertoire. Three approaches were used to assess repertoire richness: RTK rarefaction, the Chao1 estimator, and Recon v2.1 estimates of unobserved clonotypes. For all TCRbeta clonotypes obtained by the gDNA method from a handful of donors, generation probabilities were computed with OLGA. TCRdb took over this immuneACCESS table, retaining in-frame rearrangements with V and J assigned. Such tables are incomplete; in checked studies, under half of the missing clones stem from an unresolved V gene, and the remainder is unexplained. V, J and clone size derive from that table, while D and trimming were established from the DNA sequence. The sample table shows approximately 340,000 clones, and less than 85% are seen once. The ten largest clonotypes hold about 10% of the sample.

Healthy HIV-negative adults with no recently reported acute infections or vaccinations were included as donors. Only Caucasian adults living in Nashville, Tennessee, USA were represented among the donors. CD4+ T cells were enriched through magnetic negative selection, after which naive cells were positively selected on CD45RA and the remaining negative fraction served as the memory subset. Blood was obtained by leukapheresis, after which PBMCs were separated by Ficoll-Histopaque density gradient centrifugation and cryopreserved in liquid nitrogen vapor phase. Analytical flow cytometry was used to check the purity and quantity of each magnetically sorted T cell population. Genomic DNA was isolated from each sorted fraction and quantified by UV absorbance on a Nanodrop 2000c. As for this clone: Its target antigen remains unknown. Per-base quality was not reported, and no clone a single base away is much larger than it.

Sequencing was done on a sample of memory CD4+ T cells sorted from blood. According to the study, the label for this sample's cell subset or site signals: CD45RA-negative fraction. The clonotype comes from a young man in good health.

The CDR3 amino acid sequence is: CASSFQDRGGTSIQYF. The DNA sequence is given as TGTGCCAGCAGCTTCCAGGACAGGGGAGGAACGAGCATTCAGTACTTC. This chain is built from TRBV11-2 and TRBJ2-4; the junction holds 9 bases that match TRBD1. The CDR3 measures 16 amino acids from cysteine to phenylalanine. Only the CDR3 portion is preserved as DNA: 48 bases, with reading frame beginning at the first base. Clipping removes 3 bases from V and 9 bases from J, with 12 as the unmatched junction base count. CDR1 is given as SGHAT and CDR2 as FQNNGV, both from the germline V gene.